These 28 T cell receptor beta chains were all obtained from the same sample, sequenced in a study of CD8+ T cells in alopecia areata. Treatment denoted: oral pan-JAK inhibitor, 5-10 mg twice daily. TCR sequencing used cDNA made by reverse transcription of extracted RNA. Sequencing used immunoSEQ multiplex PCR; TCRdb keeps in-frame clones, though not all of them. The sample lists under 350,000 clones; roughly 60% were seen once. The sample here was CD4+ T cells sorted from blood, taken at week 24, from a patient treated with tofacitinib. The receptors shown here come from a human donor with alopecia areata.

The V call is TRBV30, the J call TRBJ2-1, with no clear D. V was cut by 4 bases and J by 0 bases, with 13 bases left in between. The length of the CDR3 is 15 residues. Germline-derived CDR1 and CDR2 are GTSNPN and SVGIG (reference sequence). CDR3 DNA sequence: TGTGCCTGGAAACGGCTACAGAGCTCCTACAATGAGCAGTTCTTC. Its translation is CAWKRLQSSYNEQFF.

This clone was recorded once. The chain has TRBV9 and TRBJ1-1, with TRBD1 as a possible D gene (6 bases). The CDR3 is 16 residues long. With 1 base removed from V and 1 base from J, the gap between germline ends came to 14 bases. Per the germline V gene, CDR1 is SGDLS and CDR2 is YYNGEE. CDR3 loop: CASSVLPDSSNTEAFF. The CDR3 region has the DNA TGTGCCAGCAGCGTATTACCGGACAGCTCGAACACTGAAGCTTTCTTT.

This clone was detected once. The chain joins TRBV13 to TRBJ1-2; no clear D. CDR3 length: 12 residues. The ends were cut back, 6 bases at V and 8 bases at J, with 13 bases in the middle. Germline CDR1 and CDR2: PRHDT and FYEKMQ (reference sequence). The CDR3 is CASSPQGSGYTF. The CDR3 DNA sequence: TGTGCCAGCAGTCCACAAGGCTCAGGCTACACCTTC.

The genes are TRBV29-1 and TRBJ1-1, with a possible D match to TRBD1 (5 bases). Germline assignment: CDR1 SQVTM and CDR2 ANQGSEA. This CDR3 is 12 amino acids long. Between the trimmed V and J ends, which lost 1 base and 3 bases, there was a span of 6 bases. CDR3 nucleotides: TGCAGCGTTGAAGGGGGCTACACTGAAGCTTTCTTT. Protein: CSVEGGYTEAFF. The full variable domain, rest sourced from reference TRBV29-1 and TRBJ1-1, is SAVISQKPSRDICQRGTSLTIQCQVDSQVTMMFWYRQQPGQSLTLIATANQGSEATYESGFVIDKFPISRPNLTFSTLTVSNMSPEDSSIYLCSVEGGYTEAFFGQGTRLTVV.

This clone has more than one count but fewer than ten. The chain carries TRBV9 and TRBJ2-6; D is perhaps TRBD2 (5 bases). Germline V gene sequence: CDR1 SGDLS, CDR2 YYNGEE. The CDR3 sequence is 17 residues long. The V end lost 5 bases, the J end lost 0 bases, and 15 bases lay between the germline ends. The CDR3 region is CASSPADGGSGANVLTF. The CDR3 region has the DNA TGTGCCAGCAGTCCAGCGGACGGCGGCTCTGGGGCCAACGTCCTGACTTTC.

The chain is built from TRBV11-2 and TRBJ2-1; D is possibly TRBD1 (6 bases). The length of the CDR3 is 13 residues. The germline gives CDR1 SGHAT, CDR2 FQNNGV. Trimming removed 4 bases from V and 9 bases from J, with 13 bases in between. CDR3 loop: CASSSRQASEQFF. The DNA for the CDR3 is TGTGCCAGCAGCTCCCGACAGGCAAGTGAGCAGTTCTTC.

The sample holds a few counts of this clone. The CDR3 DNA follows: TGCAGCGTTGGGAAACAGGGGACCTATGGCTACACCTTC. Amino acid sequence: CSVGKQGTYGYTF. The V and J genes are TRBV29-1 and TRBJ1-2; 7 positions agree with TRBD1. With 4 bases clipped from V and 4 bases from J, the junction kept 6 bases outside the gene matches. There are 13 residues in the CDR3. Germline CDR1 reads SQVTM; CDR2 reads ANQGSEA.

The J gene is TRBJ1-2, the V gene TRBV5-1; D not resolved. The ends were cut back, 0 bases at V and 5 bases at J, with 11 bases in the middle. Germline assignment: CDR1 SGHRS and CDR2 YFSETQ. The CDR3 extends over 14 amino acids. CDR3: CASSLEAAGYGYTF. The DNA for the CDR3 is TGCGCCAGCAGCTTGGAGGCGGCAGGTTATGGCTACACCTTC.

V is TRBV4-1 and J is TRBJ1-3; D remains unclear. Germline loops: CDR1 MGHRA, CDR2 YSYEKL. V was clipped by 6 bases and J by 0 bases, with 9 bases between them. The CDR3 length is 14 residues. The CDR3: CASSFGPSGNTIYF. CDR3 in DNA: TGCGCCAGCAGTTTCGGACCCTCTGGAAACACCATATATTTT.

This CDR3 reads CASSRTPNSPLHF. The CDR3 region has the DNA TGTGCCAGCAGCCGCACTCCTAATTCACCCCTCCACTTT. V and J are TRBV9 and TRBJ1-6; D remains unclear. The CDR3 extends over 13 amino acids. CDR1 and CDR2 from the germline V gene are SGDLS and YYNGEE. The germline V and J ends were trimmed by 4 bases and 6 bases, with 8 bases remaining between them.

The rearrangement uses TRBV7-8 and TRBJ2-3, with 8 nucleotides matching TRBD1. J gave up 0 bases and V 6 bases, and 5 bases lay outside the gene matches. The germline gives CDR1 SGHVS, CDR2 FQNEAQ. The CDR3 loop spans 15 amino acids. In nucleotides, the CDR3 is TGTGCCAGCAGGGGTACAGGGGGGAGCACAGATACGCAGTATTTT. Amino acids: CASRGTGGSTDTQYF.

The V call is TRBV30, the J call TRBJ2-6; possibly TRBD1 for D (5 bases). CDR1 is GTSNPN and CDR2 is SVGIG in the germline V gene (reference sequence). The CDR3 runs 17 residues. Between the trimmed V and J ends, which lost 2 bases and 0 bases, there was a span of 14 bases. CDR3 sequence reads: CAWSHQSRASGANVLTF. For the CDR3, the DNA is TGTGCCTGGAGTCACCAATCCAGGGCCTCTGGGGCCAACGTCCTGACTTTC. Supplemented by reference TRBV30 and TRBJ2-6, the full variable domain reads SQTIHQWPATLVQPVGSPLSLECTVEGTSNPNLYWYRQAAGRGLQLLFYSVGIGQISSEVPQNLSASRPQDRQFILSSKKLLLSDSGFYLCAWSHQSRASGANVLTFGAGSRLTVL.

The chain recombines TRBV15 with TRBJ2-1; weak D call: TRBD1 (5 bases). Germline CDR1 reads LNHNV; CDR2 reads YYDKDF (reference sequence). CDR3 size: 16 residues. V was pared by 2 bases and J by 5 bases, with 16 bases between. CDR3 amino acids: CATSRPDSETHNEQFF. CDR3 in DNA: TGTGCCACCAGCAGACCAGACAGCGAGACCCACAATGAGCAGTTCTTC. The complete variable domain, with remaining parts taken from reference TRBV15 and TRBJ2-1, reads DAMVIQNPRYQVTQFGKPVTLSCSQTLNHNVMYWYQQKSSQAPKLLFHYYDKDFNNEADTPDNFQSRRPNTSFCFLDIRSPGLGDTAMYLCATSRPDSETHNEQFFGPGTRLTVL.

The chain carries TRBV30 and TRBJ2-3, with D possibly TRBD1 on 6 matching bases. V lost 5 bases and J 3 bases, leaving 15 bases between the germline ends. Germline-derived CDR1 and CDR2 are GTSNPN and SVGIG (reference sequence). The CDR3 has 14 amino acids. The CDR3: CAWAELRGTDTQYF. The CDR3 DNA follows: TGTGCCTGGGCGGAACTCAGGGGTACAGATACGCAGTATTTT.

The V gene is TRBV5-5, the J gene TRBJ2-3, with 10 bases lining up with TRBD2. Germline V gene sequence: CDR1 SGHKS, CDR2 YYEKEE (reference sequence). The CDR3 contains 15 residues. V was pared by 4 bases and J by 0 bases, with 2 bases of the junction left unmatched. CDR3 loop: CASSLSGGSTDTQYF. DNA for the CDR3: TGTGCCAGCAGCCTTAGCGGGGGGAGCACAGATACGCAGTATTTT.

The chain carries TRBV30 and TRBJ2-3, with D perhaps matching TRBD2 (7 bases). The CDR3 sequence is 13 residues long. V was shortened by 1 base and J by 6 bases, with 11 bases between the two germline ends. The germline gives CDR1 GTSNPN, CDR2 SVGIG (reference sequence). Here the CDR3 reads CAWSGGGVDTQYF. As DNA, the CDR3 is TGTGCCTGGAGTGGAGGGGGGGTTGATACGCAGTATTTT.

The chain carries TRBV29-1 and TRBJ2-7, with D possibly TRBD2 on 5 matching bases. V lost 4 bases, J lost 7 bases, and 17 bases lay in between. Germline V gives CDR1 SQVTM, CDR2 ANQGSEA. The CDR3 length is 13 residues. The CDR3: CSVGRVLSGEQYF. The CDR3 DNA is TGCAGCGTTGGCCGGGTCCTCTCGGGAGAGCAGTACTTC.

The gene calls are TRBV30 and TRBJ1-4, with a tentative D call TRBD1 (6 bases). V dropped 0 bases and J dropped 8 bases, with 13 bases sitting between them. The CDR3 spans 14 residues. Germline CDR1 GTSNPN, CDR2 SVGIG (reference sequence). In DNA, the CDR3 is TGTGCCTGGAGTGTACTTGGGGGCGGCGAAAAACTGTTTTTT. Translating it yields CAWSVLGGGEKLFF.

In the case of this clone: This sample also contains other DNA sequences that code for the same CDR3. This rearrangement joins TRBV29-1 to TRBJ1-1; D may be TRBD1 (6 bases). Germline V gene sequence: CDR1 SQVTM, CDR2 ANQGSEA. Trimming cost V 4 bases and J 1 base, with 16 bases left between them. CDR3 length: 15 amino acids. This CDR3 is CSVVRNLGQNTEAFF. Written as DNA, the CDR3 is TGCAGCGTTGTACGGAACCTGGGACAGAACACTGAAGCTTTCTTT.

J is TRBJ2-5 and V is TRBV9, with D possibly matching TRBD1 (6 bases). Deletions cut 0 bases from V and 4 bases from J, with 13 bases between. The CDR3 runs 15 residues. Germline V gene lookup returns CDR1 SGDLS and CDR2 YYNGEE. The CDR3 region has the DNA TGTGCCAGCAGCGTAGATGGGCAGGGGAGAGAGACCCAGTACTTC. Protein sequence: CASSVDGQGRETQYF.

Only a few counts were recorded for this clone. The chain combines TRBV7-9 with TRBJ1-6; unclear D gene. Trimming removed 5 bases from V and 5 bases from J, with 4 bases in between. The CDR3 extends over 12 amino acids. In germline, CDR1 is SEHNR, CDR2 FQNEAQ (reference sequence). The CDR3 nucleotides read TGTGCCAGCAGCACTAATAATTCACCCCTCCACTTT. Amino acid sequence: CASSTNNSPLHF.

On this clone itself: Other nucleotide sequences in the sample specify the same CDR3. DNA of the CDR3: TGTGCCTGGAGTCCTGGCCTGTCTAATTCACCCCTCCACTTT. It codes for CAWSPGLSNSPLHF. This rearrangement joins TRBV30 to TRBJ1-6; D call uncertain. The CDR3 has 14 residues. The V and J ends lost 2 bases and 6 bases respectively, with 11 bases between them. The germline V gene has CDR1 GTSNPN and CDR2 SVGIG (reference sequence).

This clone was seen a single time. This chain joins TRBV7-2 and TRBJ2-7; weak D call: TRBD1 (6 bases). V lost 3 bases and J 2 bases, leaving 11 bases between the germline ends. There are 14 residues in the CDR3. The germline V gene has CDR1 SGHTA and CDR2 FQGNSA. The CDR3 nucleotides read TGTGCCAGCAGCTTTGGACAGTTTCCCTACGAGCAGTACTTC. Protein sequence: CASSFGQFPYEQYF. Supplemented by reference TRBV7-2 and TRBJ2-7, the full variable domain reads GAGVSQSPSNKVTEKGKDVELRCDPISGHTALYWYRQSLGQGLEFLIYFQGNSAPDKSGLPSDRFSAERTGGSVSTLTIQRTQQEDSAVYLCASSFGQFPYEQYFGPGTRLTVT.

This rearrangement joins TRBV20-1 to TRBJ2-7; D ambiguous. Germline V lookup: CDR1 DFQATT, CDR2 SNEGSKA (reference sequence). The CDR3 spans 11 residues. Trimming stripped 6 bases from V and 4 bases from J, with 10 bases between. DNA of the CDR3: TGCAGTGCCTCCCCCGGGTACGAGCAGTACTTC. Encoded protein: CSASPGYEQYF.

This clone has just one count. The chain carries TRBV30 and TRBJ1-6; D not resolved. V gave up 4 bases and J gave up 9 bases, with 13 bases separating them. The CDR3 runs to 13 residues. From germline, CDR1 is GTSNPN and CDR2 SVGIG (reference sequence). CDR3 nucleotide sequence: TGTGCCTGGACGCCCCGGGTACGTTCACCCCTCCACTTT. Protein product: CAWTPRVRSPLHF.

This clone was observed a handful of times. The chain recombines TRBV11-2 with TRBJ2-7; D perhaps matches TRBD2 (6 bases). CDR3 length: 14 amino acids. V lost 3 bases to trimming and J lost 7 bases, with 16 bases between them. Germline V CDR1 and CDR2: SGHAT, FQNNGV. CDR3 bases: TGTGCCAGCAGCTTGACATTGGGAGGTAGTGAGCAGTACTTC. Its translation is CASSLTLGGSEQYF.

The rearrangement uses TRBV5-4 and TRBJ2-1; D is uncertain. Trimming pared 5 bases from V and 0 bases from J, leaving 15 bases between. The germline gives CDR1 SGHNT, CDR2 YYREEE (reference sequence). The CDR3 runs 16 residues. The CDR3 DNA reads TGTGCCAGCAGTAGAGCCTTGCTGAACTCCTACAATGAGCAGTTCTTC. This sequence encodes CASSRALLNSYNEQFF.

The chain links TRBV4-1 to TRBJ2-5; D gene uncertain. The V and J ends lost 3 bases and 5 bases respectively, with 10 bases between them. Germline lookup yields CDR1 MGHRA and CDR2 YSYEKL. CDR3 length: 13 residues. Written as DNA, the CDR3 is TGCGCCAGCAGCCAGGCCAGCCGGGAGACCCAGTACTTC. This translates into CASSQASRETQYF.